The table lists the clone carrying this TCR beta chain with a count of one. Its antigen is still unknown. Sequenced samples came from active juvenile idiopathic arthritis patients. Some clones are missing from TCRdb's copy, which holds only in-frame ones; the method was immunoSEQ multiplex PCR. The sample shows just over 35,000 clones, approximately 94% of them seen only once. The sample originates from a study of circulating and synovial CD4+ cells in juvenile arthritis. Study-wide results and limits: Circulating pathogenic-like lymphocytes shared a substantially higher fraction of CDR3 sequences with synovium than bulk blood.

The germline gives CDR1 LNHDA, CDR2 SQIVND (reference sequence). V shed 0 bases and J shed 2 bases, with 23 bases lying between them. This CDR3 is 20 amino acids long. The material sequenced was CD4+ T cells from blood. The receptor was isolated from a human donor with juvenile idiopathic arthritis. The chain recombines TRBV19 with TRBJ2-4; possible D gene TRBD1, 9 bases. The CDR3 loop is CASSIDPPGGTGRPKNIQYF. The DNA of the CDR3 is TGTGCCAGTAGTATAGATCCACCGGGAGGGACAGGGAGGCCCAAAAACATTCAGTACTTC.